The 23 T cell receptor beta chains below all came from one sample that was sequenced in a study of shared clonotypes between healthy human individuals. Clones were sequenced by immunoSEQ multiplex PCR, and TCRdb holds only the in-frame ones, with some missing. The sample lists 550,000 to 700,000 clones, around four fifths occurring once. Sequencing was performed on memory CD4+ T cells sorted from blood. Specified subset: CD45RA-negative fraction. The receptors stem from a woman aged 30 to 39 in good health.

The chain uses TRBV5-4 and TRBJ1-2, with a possible D match to TRBD1 (5 bases). The germline V gene has CDR1 SGHNT and CDR2 YYREEE (reference sequence). The CDR3 loop spans 16 amino acids. Trimming cost V 0 bases and J 5 bases, with 17 bases left between them. CDR3 bases: TGTGCCAGCAGCTTGGGAGCCGGGACGGAACGTTATGGCTACACCTTC. The encoded protein is CASSLGAGTERYGYTF.

V gene TRBV28 combines with J gene TRBJ2-1; TRBD2 might be the D (7 bases). Trimming cost V 5 bases and J 7 bases, with 18 bases left between them. Germline CDR1 is MDHEN and CDR2 is SYDVKM. The CDR3 loop spans 15 amino acids. In DNA form, the CDR3 reads TGTGCCAGCAGTGAGGCCCTCGGGGGGACAAATGAGCAGTTCTTC. Protein product: CASSEALGGTNEQFF.

The gene calls are TRBV7-3 and TRBJ1-1; TRBD1 aligns across 7 bases. The CDR3 covers 16 residues. Germline V lookup: CDR1 SGHTA, CDR2 FQGTGA. Trimming took 6 bases from V and 7 from J; bases not matched to a gene: 17. The CDR3 here is CASSPHTYRGGDEAFF. The DNA of the CDR3 is TGTGCCAGCAGTCCTCACACCTACAGGGGAGGGGATGAAGCTTTCTTT.

The chain recombines TRBV6-1 with TRBJ2-7; 10 bases agree with TRBD2. This CDR3 has 14 amino acids. Germline V CDR1 and CDR2: MNHNS, SASEGT. V lost 2 bases to trimming and J lost 6 bases; unmatched junction nucleotides: 4. CDR3 in amino acids: CASSEMLAGAEQYF. In DNA, the CDR3 is TGTGCCAGCAGTGAAATGCTAGCGGGAGCCGAGCAGTACTTC.

CDR3 nucleotides: TGTGCCAGCAGTTTAAACCCCTCGACAGGGGAAGCCTACGAGCAGTACTTC. This translates into CASSLNPSTGEAYEQYF. The genes are TRBV27 and TRBJ2-5; 8 nucleotides align to TRBD1. TRBJ2-7 explains the end of the DNA better; the J call may be wrong. This CDR3 has 17 amino acids. The germline V gene encodes CDR1 MNHEY and CDR2 SMNVEV (reference sequence).

The chain combines TRBV5-1 with TRBJ1-1; TRBD1 matches 7 bases. From germline, CDR1 is SGHRS and CDR2 YFSETQ. This CDR3 comprises 15 residues. V lost 4 bases to trimming and J lost 1 base; unmatched junction nucleotides: 7. CDR3 sequence reads: CASSQWDSSNTEAFF. CDR3 nucleotide sequence: TGCGCCAGCAGCCAATGGGACAGCTCGAACACTGAAGCTTTCTTT.

This chain connects TRBV28 to TRBJ2-7; D unclear. CDR1 is MDHEN and CDR2 is SYDVKM in the germline V gene. The V end was cut by 4 bases, the J end by 7 bases, with 11 bases between. CDR3 length: 12 amino acids. The CDR3, as DNA: TGTGCCAGCAGTTATGGGGTATCAGAGCAGTACTTC. Residues: CASSYGVSEQYF.

This clone was seen only a few times. The gene calls are TRBV5-6 and TRBJ2-6, with D perhaps TRBD1 or TRBD2 (5 bases each). V was shortened by 0 bases and J by 0 bases, with 10 bases between the two germline ends. Germline loops: CDR1 SGHDT, CDR2 YYEEEE. This CDR3 comprises 17 residues. CDR3 amino acids: CASSLATGLSGANVLTF. CDR3 bases: TGTGCCAGCAGCTTGGCAACAGGACTCTCTGGGGCCAACGTCCTGACTTTC. The variable domain in full, completed from reference TRBV5-6 and TRBJ2-6, reads DAGVTQSPTHLIKTRGQQVTLRCSPKSGHDTVSWYQQALGQGPQFIFQYYEEEERQRGNFPDRFSGHQFPNYSSELNVNALLLGDSALYLCASSLATGLSGANVLTFGAGSRLTVL.

The rearrangement joins TRBV5-1 to TRBJ1-2; D is unresolved. With 0 bases removed from V and 2 bases from J, the gap between germline ends came to 8 bases. Germline V CDR1 and CDR2: SGHRS, YFSETQ. The CDR3 loop spans 14 amino acids. The CDR3 DNA reads as TGCGCCAGCAGCTTGGAGTGGGCAAACTATGGCTACACCTTC. It encodes CASSLEWANYGYTF.

V usage is TRBV2 and J usage is TRBJ1-3; TRBD1 might be the D (5 bases). CDR3 size: 15 residues. Per germline, CDR1 SNHLY and CDR2 FYNNEI. V lost 2 bases and J 3 bases, leaving 11 bases between the germline ends. CDR3 sequence: CASSEQGIFGNTIYF. The CDR3 coding sequence is TGTGCCAGCAGTGAACAGGGAATCTTTGGAAACACCATATATTTT.

This CDR3 reads CASSLTGSYEQYF. The DNA for the CDR3 is TGTGCCAGCTCACTGACGGGGTCCTACGAGCAGTACTTC. The chain links TRBV18 to TRBJ2-7; perhaps TRBD2 as D (5 bases). Germline CDR1 is KGHSH and CDR2 is LQKENI. This CDR3 has 13 residues. Trimming pared 4 bases from V and 1 base from J, leaving 8 bases between. Supplemented by reference TRBV18 and TRBJ2-7, the full variable domain reads NAGVMQNPRHLVRRRGQEARLRCSPMKGHSHVYWYRQLPEEGLKFMVYLQKENIIDESGMPKERFSAEFPKEGPSILRIQQVVRGDSAAYFCASSLTGSYEQYFGPGTRLTVT.

This chain joins TRBV19 and TRBJ1-2; D may be TRBD1 (6 bases). V lost 7 bases and J lost 6, with 15 bases in between. The CDR3 has 13 residues. Germline V gene lookup returns CDR1 LNHDA and CDR2 SQIVND (reference sequence). The CDR3 DNA reads as TGTGCCAGTACCGCCGACAGGCGCCATGGCTACACCTTC. Protein product: CASTADRRHGYTF. Supplemented by reference TRBV19 and TRBJ1-2, the full variable domain reads DGGITQSPKYLFRKEGQNVTLSCEQNLNHDAMYWYRQDPGQGLRLIYYSQIVNDFQKGDIAEGYSVSREKKESFPLTVTSAQKNPTAFYLCASTADRRHGYTFGSGTRLTVV.

With regard to this clone: Other DNA sequences within the sample encode an identical CDR3. V usage is TRBV5-1 and J usage is TRBJ2-2; D remains ambiguous. The CDR3 is made up of 14 amino acids. The ends were cut back, 2 bases at V and 2 bases at J, with 7 bases in the middle. Germline CDR1 and CDR2: SGHRS and YFSETQ. The CDR3 nucleotides are TGCGCCAGCAGCTTAATGGGAAACACCGGGGAGCTGTTTTTT. It encodes CASSLMGNTGELFF.

This rearrangement joins TRBV18 to TRBJ1-5, with 7 bases fitting TRBD1. Germline V gives CDR1 KGHSH, CDR2 LQKENI. The length of the CDR3 is 17 residues. Trimming at V came to 3 bases and at J to 6 bases, leaving 14 bases not matched to a gene. CDR3 nucleotide sequence: TGTGCCAGCTCACCGTCGGCACGAGGGGGCGGGTCTCAGCCCCAGCATTTT. It codes for CASSPSARGGGSQPQHF.

This clone was seen more than once but under ten times. This chain connects TRBV19 to TRBJ2-1; TRBD2 matches at 7 bases. Germline lookup yields CDR1 LNHDA and CDR2 SQIVND (reference sequence). The ends lost 6 bases at V and 7 bases at J; junction bases unmatched: 9. This CDR3 is 14 amino acids long. CDR3 amino acids: CASRPGGAWNEQFF. The CDR3, as DNA: TGTGCCAGTAGACCGGGAGGAGCCTGGAATGAGCAGTTCTTC.

This clone has more than one count but fewer than ten. V gene TRBV7-2 combines with J gene TRBJ1-1; no clear D. Germline CDR1 is SGHTA and CDR2 is FQGNSA. This CDR3 has 13 amino acids. Trimming removed 5 bases from V and 3 bases from J, with 10 bases in between. The CDR3 DNA follows: TGTGCCAGCAGCGTCCAAAGGGACACTGAAGCTTTCTTT. It yields the protein CASSVQRDTEAFF.

The rearrangement links TRBV2 to TRBJ2-5; D is ambiguous. The J call may be incorrect, as the DNA end agrees better with TRBJ2-7. This CDR3 spans 12 amino acids. Germline V lookup: CDR1 SNHLY, CDR2 FYNNEI. This CDR3 is CASSYSSYEQYF. CDR3 DNA: TGTGCCAGCAGTTATAGCTCCTACGAGCAGTACTTC.

The chain recombines TRBV11-2 with TRBJ2-3; D is possibly TRBD2 (5 bases). The CDR3 runs to 15 residues. V dropped 4 bases and J dropped 3 bases, with 14 bases sitting between them. The V gene's germline CDR1 is SGHAT and CDR2 FQNNGV. The CDR3 region has the DNA TGTGCCAGCAGCTCCGCGCACGCGGGTACAGATACGCAGTATTTT. This gives the protein CASSSAHAGTDTQYF.

A remark on this clone: The sample carries other DNA sequences with the same CDR3. This chain links TRBV5-1 with TRBJ2-5; 8 bases are a match to TRBD2. This CDR3 has 15 amino acids. Germline V gene lookup returns CDR1 SGHRS and CDR2 YFSETQ. The junction had 6 bases not matched to a gene; V was cut back by 4 bases and J by 1 base. The CDR3 DNA is TGCGCCAGCAGCCTCAGCGGGGGTCTCCAAGAGACCCAGTACTTC. Translated, it gives CASSLSGGLQETQYF.

The chain joins TRBV5-1 to TRBJ2-7; the D is unclear. CDR1 and CDR2 (germline): SGHRS, YFSETQ. There are 15 residues in the CDR3. V lost 5 bases and J 5 bases, leaving 20 bases between the germline ends. The DNA for the CDR3 is TGCGCCAGCAGACCTGACGGACGCGCTGAGGACGAGCAGTACTTC. This sequence encodes CASRPDGRAEDEQYF.

The chain is built from TRBV28 and TRBJ2-7; D gene uncertain. Trimming took off 8 bases at V and 2 bases at J, with 7 bases between the two ends. The CDR3 covers 11 residues. The germline V gene encodes CDR1 MDHEN and CDR2 SYDVKM. The chain's CDR3 is CASCQTYEQYF. The CDR3 DNA sequence: TGTGCCAGCTGTCAAACCTACGAGCAGTACTTC.

The genes are TRBV6-6 and TRBJ2-7, with 8 nucleotides matching TRBD1. The CDR3 is made up of 14 amino acids. Germline CDR1 MNHNY, CDR2 SVGAGI (reference sequence). The trim removed 4 bases at V and 5 bases at J, leaving 7 bases unmatched. The CDR3 sequence: CASSSVTGADEQYF. The CDR3, as DNA: TGTGCCAGCAGTTCCGTGACAGGGGCGGACGAGCAGTACTTC.

The V gene is TRBV30, the J gene TRBJ2-5; a possible D gene is TRBD2 (6 bases). CDR1 GTSNPN and CDR2 SVGIG come from the germline V gene (reference sequence). The V and J ends lost 2 bases and 4 bases respectively, with 11 bases between them. The CDR3 totals 13 residues. The CDR3: CAWSSEGGETQYF. DNA of the CDR3: TGTGCCTGGAGTTCGGAGGGTGGAGAGACCCAGTACTTC.